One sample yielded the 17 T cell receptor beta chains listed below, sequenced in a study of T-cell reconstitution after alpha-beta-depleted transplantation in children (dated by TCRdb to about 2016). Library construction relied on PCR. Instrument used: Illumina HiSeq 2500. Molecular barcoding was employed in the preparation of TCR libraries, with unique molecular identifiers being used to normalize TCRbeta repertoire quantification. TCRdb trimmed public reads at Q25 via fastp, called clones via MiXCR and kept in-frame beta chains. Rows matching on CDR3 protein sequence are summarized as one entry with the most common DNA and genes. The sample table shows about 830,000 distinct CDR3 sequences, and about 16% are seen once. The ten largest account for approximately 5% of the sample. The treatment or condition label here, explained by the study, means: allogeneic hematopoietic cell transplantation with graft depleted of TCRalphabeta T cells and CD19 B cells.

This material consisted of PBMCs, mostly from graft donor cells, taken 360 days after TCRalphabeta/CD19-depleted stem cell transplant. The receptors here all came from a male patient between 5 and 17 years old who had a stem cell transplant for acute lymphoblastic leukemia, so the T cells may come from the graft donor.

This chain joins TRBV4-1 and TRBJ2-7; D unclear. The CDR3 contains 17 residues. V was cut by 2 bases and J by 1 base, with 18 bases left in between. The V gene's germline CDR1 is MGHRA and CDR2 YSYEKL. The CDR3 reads CASSQLFRKDGSYEQYF. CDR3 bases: TGCGCCAGCAGCCAATTGTTTCGGAAGGATGGGTCCTACGAGCAGTACTTC.

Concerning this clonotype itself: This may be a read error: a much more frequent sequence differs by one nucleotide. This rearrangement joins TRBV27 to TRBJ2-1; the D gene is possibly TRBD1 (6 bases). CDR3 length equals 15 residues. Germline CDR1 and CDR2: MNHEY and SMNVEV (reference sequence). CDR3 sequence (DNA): TGTGCCAGCAGTTTATCTGGGGGCCTTGGCAATGAGCAGTTGTTC. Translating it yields CASSLSGGLGNEQLF.

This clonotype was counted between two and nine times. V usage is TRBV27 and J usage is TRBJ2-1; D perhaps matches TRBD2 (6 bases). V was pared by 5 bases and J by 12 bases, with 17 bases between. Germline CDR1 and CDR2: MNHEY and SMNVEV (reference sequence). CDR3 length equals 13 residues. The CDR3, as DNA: TGTGCCAGCAGTAGAGCGGGTGGGTGGGGGCAGTTCTTC. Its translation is CASSRAGGWGQFF.

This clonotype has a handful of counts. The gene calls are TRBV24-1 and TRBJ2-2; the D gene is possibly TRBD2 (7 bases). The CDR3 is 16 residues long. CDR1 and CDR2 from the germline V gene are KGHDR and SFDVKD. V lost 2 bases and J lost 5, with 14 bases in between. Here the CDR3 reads CATSDSGEGRTGELFF. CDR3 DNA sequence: TGTGCCACCAGTGATTCAGGGGAGGGCCGTACCGGGGAGCTGTTTTTT.

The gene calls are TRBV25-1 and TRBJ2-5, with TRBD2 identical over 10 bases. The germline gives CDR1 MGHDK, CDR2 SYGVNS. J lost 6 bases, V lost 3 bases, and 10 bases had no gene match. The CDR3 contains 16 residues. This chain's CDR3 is CASSDLSSSGSQTQYF. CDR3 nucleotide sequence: TGTGCCAGCAGTGACCTATCGTCTAGCGGGAGCCAGACCCAGTACTTC.

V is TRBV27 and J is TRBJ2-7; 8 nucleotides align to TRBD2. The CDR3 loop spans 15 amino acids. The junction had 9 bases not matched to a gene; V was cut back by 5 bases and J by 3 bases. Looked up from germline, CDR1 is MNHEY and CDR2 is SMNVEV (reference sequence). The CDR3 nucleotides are TGTGCCAGCAGTCACGGGGGGGTCCCTATCTACGAGCAGTACTTC. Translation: CASSHGGVPIYEQYF.

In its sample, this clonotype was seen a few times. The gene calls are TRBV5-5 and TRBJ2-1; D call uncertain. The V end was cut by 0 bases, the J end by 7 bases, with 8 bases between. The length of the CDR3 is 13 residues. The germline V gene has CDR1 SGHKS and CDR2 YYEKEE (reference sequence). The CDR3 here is CASSLEDLNEQFF. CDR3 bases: TGTGCCAGCAGCTTGGAGGACCTGAATGAGCAGTTCTTC. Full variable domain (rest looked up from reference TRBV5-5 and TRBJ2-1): DAGVTQSPTHLIKTRGQQVTLRCSPISGHKSVSWYQQVLGQGPQFIFQYYEKEERGRGNFPDRFSARQFPNYSSELNVNALLLGDSALYLCASSLEDLNEQFFGPGTRLTVL.

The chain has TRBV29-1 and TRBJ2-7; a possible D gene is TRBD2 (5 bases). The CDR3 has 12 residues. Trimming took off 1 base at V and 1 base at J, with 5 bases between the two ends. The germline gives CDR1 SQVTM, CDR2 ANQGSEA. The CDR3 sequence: CSVEAGSYEQYF. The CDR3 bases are TGCAGCGTTGAAGCGGGATCCTACGAGCAGTACTTC.

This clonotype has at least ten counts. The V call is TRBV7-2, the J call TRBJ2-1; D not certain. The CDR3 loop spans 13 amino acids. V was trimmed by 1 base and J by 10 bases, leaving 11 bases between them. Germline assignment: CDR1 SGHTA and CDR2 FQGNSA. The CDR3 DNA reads TGTGCCAGCAGCTTAGTATCCCCCTGGGAGCAGTTCTTC. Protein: CASSLVSPWEQFF.

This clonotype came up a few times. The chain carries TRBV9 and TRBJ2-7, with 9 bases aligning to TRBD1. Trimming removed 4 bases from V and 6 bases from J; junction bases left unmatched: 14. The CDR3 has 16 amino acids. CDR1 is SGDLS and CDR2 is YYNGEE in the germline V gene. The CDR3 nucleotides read TGTGCCAGCAGCCAAACCCCCGGGACAGGGTACGGCGAGCAGTACTTC. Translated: CASSQTPGTGYGEQYF. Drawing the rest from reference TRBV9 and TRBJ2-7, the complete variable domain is DSGVTQTPKHLITATGQRVTLRCSPRSGDLSVYWYQQSLDQGLQFLIQYYNGEERAKGNILERFSAQQFPDLHSELNLSSLELGDSALYFCASSQTPGTGYGEQYFGPGTRLTVT.

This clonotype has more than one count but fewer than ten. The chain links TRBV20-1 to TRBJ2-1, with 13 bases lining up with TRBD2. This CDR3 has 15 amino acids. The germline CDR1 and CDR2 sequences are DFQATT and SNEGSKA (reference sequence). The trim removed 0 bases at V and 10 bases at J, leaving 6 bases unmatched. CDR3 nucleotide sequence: TGCAGTGCTAGAGATTGGGGACTAGCGGGAAACGAGCAGTTCTTC. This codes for CSARDWGLAGNEQFF.

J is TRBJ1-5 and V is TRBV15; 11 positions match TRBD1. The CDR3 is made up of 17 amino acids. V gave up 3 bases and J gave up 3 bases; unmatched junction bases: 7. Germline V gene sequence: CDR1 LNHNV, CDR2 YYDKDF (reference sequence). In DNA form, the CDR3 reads TGTGCCACCAGCAGGGACAGGGGGCAGACAGTCAATCAGCCCCAGCATTTT. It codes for CATSRDRGQTVNQPQHF.

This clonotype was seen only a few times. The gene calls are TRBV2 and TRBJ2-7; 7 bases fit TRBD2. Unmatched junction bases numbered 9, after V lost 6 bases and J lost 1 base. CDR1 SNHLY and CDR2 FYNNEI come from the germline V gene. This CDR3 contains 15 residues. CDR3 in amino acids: CASRFERGPSYEQYF. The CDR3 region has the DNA TGTGCCAGCAGGTTCGAGCGGGGCCCTTCCTACGAGCAGTACTTC.

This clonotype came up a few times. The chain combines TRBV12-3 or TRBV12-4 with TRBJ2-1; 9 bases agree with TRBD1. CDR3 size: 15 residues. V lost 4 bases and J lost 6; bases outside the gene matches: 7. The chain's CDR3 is CASSSGQGPFNEQFF. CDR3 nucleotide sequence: TGTGCCAGCAGTTCCGGACAGGGGCCCTTCAATGAGCAGTTCTTC.

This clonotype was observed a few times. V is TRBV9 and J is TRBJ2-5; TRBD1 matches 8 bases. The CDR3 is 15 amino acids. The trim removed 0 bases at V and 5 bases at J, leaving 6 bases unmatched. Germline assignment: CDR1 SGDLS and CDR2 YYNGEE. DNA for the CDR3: TGTGCCAGCAGCGTAGGGGACAGGCTTGTGGAGACCCAGTACTTC. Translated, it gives CASSVGDRLVETQYF.

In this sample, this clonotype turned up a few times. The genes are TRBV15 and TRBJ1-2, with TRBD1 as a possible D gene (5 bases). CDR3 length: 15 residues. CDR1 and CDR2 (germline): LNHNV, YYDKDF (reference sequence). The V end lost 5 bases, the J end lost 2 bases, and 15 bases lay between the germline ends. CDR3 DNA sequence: TGTGCCACCAGCGGGGGGACGTACAGCAACTATGGCTACACCTTC. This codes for CATSGGTYSNYGYTF.

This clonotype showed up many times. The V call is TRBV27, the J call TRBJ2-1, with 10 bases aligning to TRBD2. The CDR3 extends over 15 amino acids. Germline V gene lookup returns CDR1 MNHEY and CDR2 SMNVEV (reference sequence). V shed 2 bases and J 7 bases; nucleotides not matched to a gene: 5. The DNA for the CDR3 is TGTGCCAGCAGTTTACTAGCGGGAGTCCGAAATGAGCAGTTCTTC. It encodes CASSLLAGVRNEQFF.